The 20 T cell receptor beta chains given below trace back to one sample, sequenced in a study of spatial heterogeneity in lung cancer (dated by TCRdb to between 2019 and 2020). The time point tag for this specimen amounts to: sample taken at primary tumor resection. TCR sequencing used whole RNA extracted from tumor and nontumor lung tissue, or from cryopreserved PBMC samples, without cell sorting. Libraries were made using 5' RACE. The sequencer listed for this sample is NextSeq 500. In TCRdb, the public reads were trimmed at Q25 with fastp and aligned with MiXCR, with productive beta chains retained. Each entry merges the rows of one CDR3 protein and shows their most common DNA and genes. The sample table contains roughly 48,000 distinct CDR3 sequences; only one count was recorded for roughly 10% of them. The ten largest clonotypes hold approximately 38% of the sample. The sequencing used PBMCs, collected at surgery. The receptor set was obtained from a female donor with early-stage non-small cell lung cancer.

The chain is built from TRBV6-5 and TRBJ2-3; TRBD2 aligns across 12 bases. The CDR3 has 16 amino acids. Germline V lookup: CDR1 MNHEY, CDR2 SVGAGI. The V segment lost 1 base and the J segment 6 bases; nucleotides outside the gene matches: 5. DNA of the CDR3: TGTGCCAGCAGTTACTTGCCTAGCGGGGGGGCGGATACGCAGTATTTT. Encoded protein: CASSYLPSGGADTQYF.

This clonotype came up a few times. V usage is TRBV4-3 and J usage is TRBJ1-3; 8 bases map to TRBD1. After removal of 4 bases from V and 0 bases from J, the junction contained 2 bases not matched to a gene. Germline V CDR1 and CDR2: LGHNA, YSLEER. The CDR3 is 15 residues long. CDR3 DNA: TGCGCCAGCAGCCGAACAGGGGGCTCTGGAAACACCATATATTTT. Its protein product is CASSRTGGSGNTIYF.

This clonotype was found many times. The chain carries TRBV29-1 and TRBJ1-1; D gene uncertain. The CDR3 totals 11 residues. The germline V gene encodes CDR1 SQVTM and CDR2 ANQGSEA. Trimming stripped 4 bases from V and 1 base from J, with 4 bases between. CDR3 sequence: CSVVENTEAFF. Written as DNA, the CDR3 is TGCAGCGTTGTTGAGAACACTGAAGCTTTCTTT.

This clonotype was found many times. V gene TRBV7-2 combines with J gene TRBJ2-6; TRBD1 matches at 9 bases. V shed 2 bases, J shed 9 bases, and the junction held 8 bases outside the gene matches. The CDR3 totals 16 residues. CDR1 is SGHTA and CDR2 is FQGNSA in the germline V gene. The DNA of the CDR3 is TGTGCCAGCAGCTTAAGCCCCACGGGACAGGGCAACGTCCTGACTTTC. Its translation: CASSLSPTGQGNVLTF.

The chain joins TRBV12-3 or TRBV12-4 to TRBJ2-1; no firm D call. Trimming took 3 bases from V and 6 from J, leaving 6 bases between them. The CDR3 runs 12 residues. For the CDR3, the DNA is TGTGCCAGCAGTTTCGTAACCAATGAGCAGTTCTTC. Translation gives CASSFVTNEQFF.

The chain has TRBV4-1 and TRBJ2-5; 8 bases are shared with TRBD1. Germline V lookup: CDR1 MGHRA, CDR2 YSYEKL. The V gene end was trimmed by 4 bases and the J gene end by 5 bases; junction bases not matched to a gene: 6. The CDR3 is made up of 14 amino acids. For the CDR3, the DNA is TGCGCCAGCAGCCCGGACAGGGCAGGGGAGACCCAGTACTTC. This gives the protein CASSPDRAGETQYF.

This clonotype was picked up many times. CDR3 DNA sequence: TGCAGTGCTAGTAATATGGCGACAGGGCTAGCCAAAAACATTCAGTACTTC. Translation gives CSASNMATGLAKNIQYF. The rearrangement links TRBV20-1 to TRBJ2-4; 7 positions agree with TRBD1. CDR1 is DFQATT, CDR2 SNEGSKA, per germline (reference sequence). The CDR3 is made up of 17 amino acids. V lost 3 bases, J lost 0 bases, and 11 bases stayed unmatched.

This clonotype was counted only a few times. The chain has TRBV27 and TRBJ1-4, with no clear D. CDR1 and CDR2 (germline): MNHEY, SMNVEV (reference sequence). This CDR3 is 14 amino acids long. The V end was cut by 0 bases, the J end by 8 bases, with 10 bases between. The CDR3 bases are TGTGCCAGCAGTTTATCACGAATCCCGGAAAAACTGTTTTTT. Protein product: CASSLSRIPEKLFF.

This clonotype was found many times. The CDR3 DNA reads as TGTGCCAGCAGCTTAGCTGGGCAGGGGGCCTATAATTCACCCCTCCACTTT. Its protein product is CASSLAGQGAYNSPLHF. The chain couples TRBV7-2 to TRBJ1-6; 7 bases map to TRBD1. The CDR3 covers 17 residues. The germline gives CDR1 SGHTA, CDR2 FQGNSA. Unmatched junction bases numbered 4, after V lost 0 bases and J lost 2 bases.

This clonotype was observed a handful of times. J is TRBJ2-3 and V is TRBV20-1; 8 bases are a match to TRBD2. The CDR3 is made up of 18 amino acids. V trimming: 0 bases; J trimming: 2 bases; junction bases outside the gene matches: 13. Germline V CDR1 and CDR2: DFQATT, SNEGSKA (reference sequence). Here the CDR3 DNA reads TGCAGTGCTAGAGATCCTCTCGACCAGCGGGGGCTCACAGATACGCAGTATTTT. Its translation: CSARDPLDQRGLTDTQYF.

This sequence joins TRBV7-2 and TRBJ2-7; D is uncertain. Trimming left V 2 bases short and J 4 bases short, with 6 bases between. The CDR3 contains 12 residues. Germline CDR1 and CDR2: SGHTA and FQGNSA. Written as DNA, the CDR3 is TGTGCCAGCAGCTTACAGATGTACGAGCAGTACTTC. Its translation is CASSLQMYEQYF.

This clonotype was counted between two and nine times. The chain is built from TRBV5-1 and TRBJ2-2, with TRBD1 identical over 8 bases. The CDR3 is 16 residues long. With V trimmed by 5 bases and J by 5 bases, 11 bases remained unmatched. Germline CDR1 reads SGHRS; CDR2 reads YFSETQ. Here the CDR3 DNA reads TGCGCCAGCAGTATCGCGACAGGGGTAATAACCGGGGAGCTGTTTTTT. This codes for CASSIATGVITGELFF. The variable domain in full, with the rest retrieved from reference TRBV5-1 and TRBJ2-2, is KAGVTQTPRYLIKTRGQQVTLSCSPISGHRSVSWYQQTPGQGLQFLFEYFSETQRNKGNFPGRFSGRQFSNSRSEMNVSTLELGDSALYLCASSIATGVITGELFFGEGSRLTVL.

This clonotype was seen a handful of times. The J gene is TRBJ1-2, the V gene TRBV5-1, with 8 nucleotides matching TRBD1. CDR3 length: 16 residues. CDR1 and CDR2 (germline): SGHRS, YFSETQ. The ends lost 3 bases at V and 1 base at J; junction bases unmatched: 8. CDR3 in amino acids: CASSSGDRRLNYGYTF. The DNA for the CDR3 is TGCGCCAGCAGCTCCGGGGACAGGCGCCTTAACTATGGCTACACCTTC. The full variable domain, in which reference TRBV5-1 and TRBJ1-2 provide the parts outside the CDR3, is KAGVTQTPRYLIKTRGQQVTLSCSPISGHRSVSWYQQTPGQGLQFLFEYFSETQRNKGNFPGRFSGRQFSNSRSEMNVSTLELGDSALYLCASSSGDRRLNYGYTFGSGTRLTVV.

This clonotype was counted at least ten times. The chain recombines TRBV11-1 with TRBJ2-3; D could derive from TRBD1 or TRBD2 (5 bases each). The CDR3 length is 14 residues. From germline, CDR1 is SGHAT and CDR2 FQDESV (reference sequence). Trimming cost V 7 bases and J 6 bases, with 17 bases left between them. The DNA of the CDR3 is TGTGCCAGCACCGGGACCATAGCAGCGGATACGCAGTATTTT. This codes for CASTGTIAADTQYF.

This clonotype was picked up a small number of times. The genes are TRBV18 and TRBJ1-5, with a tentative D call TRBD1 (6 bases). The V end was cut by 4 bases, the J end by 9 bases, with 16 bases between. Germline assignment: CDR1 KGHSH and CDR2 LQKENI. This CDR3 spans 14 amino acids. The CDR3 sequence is CASSQKTGVWPQHF. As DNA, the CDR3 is TGTGCCAGCTCACAAAAGACAGGAGTTTGGCCCCAGCATTTT.

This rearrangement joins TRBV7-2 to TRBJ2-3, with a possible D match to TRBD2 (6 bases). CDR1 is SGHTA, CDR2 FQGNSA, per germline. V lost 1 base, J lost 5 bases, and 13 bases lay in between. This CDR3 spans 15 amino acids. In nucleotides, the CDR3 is TGTGCCAGCAGCTTAGGACTAGTCATGATAGATACGCAGTATTTT. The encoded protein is CASSLGLVMIDTQYF.

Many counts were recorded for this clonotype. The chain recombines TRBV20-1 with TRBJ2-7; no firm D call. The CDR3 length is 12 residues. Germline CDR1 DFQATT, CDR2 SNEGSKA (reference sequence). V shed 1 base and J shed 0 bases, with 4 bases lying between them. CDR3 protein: CSARGDSYEQYF. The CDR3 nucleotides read TGCAGTGCTAGAGGGGACTCCTACGAGCAGTACTTC.

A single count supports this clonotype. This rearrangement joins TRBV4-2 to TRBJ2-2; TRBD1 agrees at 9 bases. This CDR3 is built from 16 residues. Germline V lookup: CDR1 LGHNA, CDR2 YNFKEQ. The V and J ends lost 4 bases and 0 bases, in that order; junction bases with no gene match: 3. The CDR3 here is CASSPWTGANTGELFF. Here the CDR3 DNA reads TGTGCCAGCAGCCCTTGGACAGGGGCGAACACCGGGGAGCTGTTTTTT.

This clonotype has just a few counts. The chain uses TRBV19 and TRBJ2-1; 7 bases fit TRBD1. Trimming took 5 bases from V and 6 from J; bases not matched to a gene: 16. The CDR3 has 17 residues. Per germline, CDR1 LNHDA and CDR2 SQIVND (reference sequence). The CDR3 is CASSFPGGPSNVNEQFF. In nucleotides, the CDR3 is TGTGCCAGTAGTTTCCCAGGGGGTCCCTCAAATGTCAATGAGCAGTTCTTC.

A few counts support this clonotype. The CDR3 here is CASSSPGEGRSISYNEQFF. The DNA for the CDR3 is TGTGCCAGCAGTTCACCTGGAGAGGGCCGGTCGATCTCCTACAATGAGCAGTTCTTC. The rearrangement links TRBV12-3 or TRBV12-4 to TRBJ2-1, with D possibly being TRBD2 (5 bases). The V gene lost 4 bases and the J gene lost 0 bases, with 22 bases spanning the gap. CDR3 length: 19 amino acids.